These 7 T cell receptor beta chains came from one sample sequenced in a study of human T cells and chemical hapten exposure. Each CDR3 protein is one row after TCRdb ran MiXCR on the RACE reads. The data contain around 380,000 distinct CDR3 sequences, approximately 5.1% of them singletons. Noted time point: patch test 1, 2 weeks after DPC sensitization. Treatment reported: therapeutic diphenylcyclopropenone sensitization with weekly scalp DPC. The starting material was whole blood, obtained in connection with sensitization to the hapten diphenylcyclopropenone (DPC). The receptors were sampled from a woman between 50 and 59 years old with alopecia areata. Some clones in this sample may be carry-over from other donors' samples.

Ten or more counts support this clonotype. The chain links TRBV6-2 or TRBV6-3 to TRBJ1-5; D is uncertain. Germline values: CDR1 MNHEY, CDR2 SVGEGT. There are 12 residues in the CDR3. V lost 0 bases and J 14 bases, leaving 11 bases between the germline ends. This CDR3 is CASSYSKGPEHF. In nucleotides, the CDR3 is TGTGCCAGCAGTTACTCGAAGGGTCCTGAGCATTTT.

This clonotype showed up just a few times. CDR3 sequence: CSVVKGAEAFF. In DNA form, the CDR3 reads TGCAGCGTTGTTAAGGGCGCTGAAGCTTTCTTT. The rearrangement uses TRBV29-1 and TRBJ1-1; D uncertain. CDR1 SQVTM and CDR2 ANQGSEA come from the germline V gene. The CDR3 length is 11 residues. V was pared by 4 bases and J by 6 bases, with 9 bases between. Full variable domain (missing parts from reference TRBV29-1 and TRBJ1-1): SAVISQKPSRDICQRGTSLTIQCQVDSQVTMMFWYRQQPGQSLTLIATANQGSEATYESGFVIDKFPISRPNLTFSTLTVSNMSPEDSSIYLCSVVKGAEAFFGQGTRLTVV.

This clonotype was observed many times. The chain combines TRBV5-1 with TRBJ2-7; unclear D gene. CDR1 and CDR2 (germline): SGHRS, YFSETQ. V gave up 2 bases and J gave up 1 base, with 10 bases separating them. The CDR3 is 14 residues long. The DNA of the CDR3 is TGCGCCAGCAGCTTCTCGGACCCATCCTACGAGCAGTACTTC. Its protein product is CASSFSDPSYEQYF.

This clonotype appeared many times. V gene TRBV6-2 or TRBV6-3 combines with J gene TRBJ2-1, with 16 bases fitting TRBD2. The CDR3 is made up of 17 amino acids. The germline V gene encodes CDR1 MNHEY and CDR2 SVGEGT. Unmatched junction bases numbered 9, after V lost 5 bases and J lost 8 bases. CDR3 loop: CASSRPGTSGRGYEQFF. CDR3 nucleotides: TGTGCCAGCAGTCGTCCCGGGACTAGCGGGAGGGGCTATGAGCAGTTCTTC.

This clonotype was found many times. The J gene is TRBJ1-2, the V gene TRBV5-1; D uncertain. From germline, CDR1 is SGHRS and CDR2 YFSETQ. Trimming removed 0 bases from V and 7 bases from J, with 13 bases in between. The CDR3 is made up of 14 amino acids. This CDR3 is CASSLERSSGGYTF. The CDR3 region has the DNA TGCGCCAGCAGCTTGGAGCGCTCGAGTGGTGGCTACACCTTC.

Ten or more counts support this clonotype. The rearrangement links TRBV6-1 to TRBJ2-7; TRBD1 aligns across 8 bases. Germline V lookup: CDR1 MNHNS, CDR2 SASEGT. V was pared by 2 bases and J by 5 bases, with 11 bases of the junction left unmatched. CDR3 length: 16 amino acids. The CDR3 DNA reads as TGTGCCAGCAGTGAAAAGGGGGACAGGATTCACAACGAGCAGTACTTC. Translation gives CASSEKGDRIHNEQYF.

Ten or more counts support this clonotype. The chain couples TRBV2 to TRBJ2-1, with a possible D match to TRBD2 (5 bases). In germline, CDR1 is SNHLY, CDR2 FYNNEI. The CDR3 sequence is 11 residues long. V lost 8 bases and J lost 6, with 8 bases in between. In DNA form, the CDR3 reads TGTGCCAGCCCGAGGGCCAATGAGCAGTTCTTC. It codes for CASPRANEQFF.